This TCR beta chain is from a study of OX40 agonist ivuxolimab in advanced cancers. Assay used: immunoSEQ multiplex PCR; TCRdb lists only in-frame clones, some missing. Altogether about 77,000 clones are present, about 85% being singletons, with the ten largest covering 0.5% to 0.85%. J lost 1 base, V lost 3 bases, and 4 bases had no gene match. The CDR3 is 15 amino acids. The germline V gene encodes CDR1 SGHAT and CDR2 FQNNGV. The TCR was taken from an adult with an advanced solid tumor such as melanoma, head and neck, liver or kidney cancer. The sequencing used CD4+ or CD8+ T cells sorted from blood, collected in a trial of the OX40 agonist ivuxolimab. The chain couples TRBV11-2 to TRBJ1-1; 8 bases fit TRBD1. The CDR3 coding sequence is TGTGCCAGCAGCTTTGCCGGGACAGGGAACACTGAAGCTTTCTTT. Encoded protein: CASSFAGTGNTEAFF.